This entry lists 22 T cell receptor beta chains sequenced from one sample in a study of blood T cell repertoires in COVID-19. TCRdb's copy holds only in-frame clones and misses some; the assay was immunoSEQ multiplex PCR. The sample shows hundreds of thousands of clones, 89% of them seen only once. Sequenced material: peripheral blood. These receptors were taken from a man between 18 and 35 years old with COVID-19, enrolled during active disease.

The genes are TRBV19 and TRBJ2-2, with 8 bases that match TRBD2. V dropped 3 bases and J dropped 4; count of bases not matched to a gene: 10. In germline, CDR1 is LNHDA, CDR2 SQIVND (reference sequence). This CDR3 is 17 amino acids long. CDR3 residues: CASSIGASGGSTGELFF. The CDR3 DNA reads as TGTGCCAGTAGTATTGGCGCCAGCGGGGGAAGCACCGGGGAGCTGTTTTTT.

The CDR3: CASSRGQGYNEQFF. CDR3 bases: TGCGCCAGCAGCCGGGGACAGGGCTACAATGAGCAGTTCTTC. V gene TRBV4-1 combines with J gene TRBJ2-1; 9 positions match TRBD1. Germline trimming cut 4 bases from V and 3 bases from J; bases unmatched to any gene: 1. The CDR3 is 14 residues long. The germline V gene encodes CDR1 MGHRA and CDR2 YSYEKL.

Of note for this clone: Other DNA sequences from this sample encode an identical CDR3 as well. The chain has TRBV6-6 and TRBJ1-6; 7 bases agree with TRBD1. The V and J ends lost 6 bases and 4 bases, in that order; junction bases with no gene match: 6. The CDR3 is 15 residues long. CDR1 and CDR2 (germline): MNHNY, SVGAGI (reference sequence). The CDR3 region is CASSPPGQYNSPLHF. The CDR3 region has the DNA TGTGCCAGCAGCCCCCCGGGACAGTATAATTCACCCCTCCACTTT.

Written as DNA, the CDR3 is TGTGCCAGTAGCCCCCTGGAGGCTCCTAATACGCAGTATTTT. The encoded protein is CASSPLEAPNTQYF. The V and J genes are TRBV19 and TRBJ2-3; possible D gene TRBD2, 5 bases. The CDR3 spans 14 residues. Trimming left V 6 bases short and J 7 bases short, with 17 bases between. Per germline, CDR1 LNHDA and CDR2 SQIVND (reference sequence).

The CDR3 here is CASSPSTRGRTYEQYF. CDR3 bases: TGTGCCAGTAGTCCCTCAACCAGGGGAAGGACCTACGAGCAGTACTTC. The chain carries TRBV19 and TRBJ2-7; a weak D match, TRBD1 (6 bases). The CDR3 is made up of 16 amino acids. Germline CDR1 LNHDA, CDR2 SQIVND (reference sequence). Between the trimmed V and J ends, which lost 5 bases and 2 bases, there was a span of 19 bases.

The J gene is TRBJ2-3, the V gene TRBV25-1; D may be TRBD2 (5 bases). The CDR3 is 13 amino acids. Germline loops: CDR1 MGHDK, CDR2 SYGVNS. V dropped 4 bases and J dropped 5 bases, with 10 bases sitting between them. This CDR3 is CASSVTAGDTQYF. CDR3 nucleotide sequence: TGTGCCAGCAGTGTAACGGCGGGAGATACGCAGTATTTT. Together with reference TRBV25-1 and TRBJ2-3, the CDR3 gives the full variable domain: EADIYQTPRYLVIGTGKKITLECSQTMGHDKMYWYQQDPGMELHLIHYSYGVNSTEKGDLSSESTVSRIRTEHFPLTLESARPSHTSQYLCASSVTAGDTQYFGPGTRLTVL.

The chain links TRBV21-1 to TRBJ1-1; the D call in the table, TRBD1, was not verified against the DNA. TRBV21-1 is tagged as a pseudogene. The CDR3 has 22 residues. The CDR3: CASSKEGIRLGTADLLNTEAFF. The CDR3 DNA reads as TGTGCCAGCAGCAAAGAGGGAATTAGATTGGGGACAGCCGATTTATTGAACACTGAAGCTTTCTTT.

This chain uses TRBV7-2 with TRBJ1-2; TRBD1 aligns across 7 bases. Germline V gene sequence: CDR1 SGHTA, CDR2 FQGNSA. The CDR3 length is 14 residues. J gave up 0 bases and V 9 bases, and 7 bases lay outside the gene matches. The CDR3 DNA sequence: TGTGCCAGGGGGGACAGATCCTCTAACTATGGCTACACCTTC. This codes for CARGDRSSNYGYTF.

J is TRBJ2-7 and V is TRBV6-5; 7 nucleotides match TRBD2. Per the germline V gene, CDR1 is MNHEY and CDR2 is SVGAGI. This CDR3 contains 16 residues. The junction had 14 bases not matched to a gene; V was cut back by 3 bases and J by 6 bases. The CDR3 protein is CASSYQRWGGNSEQYF. For the CDR3, the DNA is TGTGCCAGCAGTTATCAGCGGTGGGGAGGGAATAGCGAGCAGTACTTC.

The rearrangement uses TRBV6-4 and TRBJ1-5; tentative D call: TRBD1 (6 bases). The CDR3 loop spans 13 amino acids. CDR1 is MRHNA and CDR2 is SNTAGT in the germline V gene. The V end lost 5 bases, the J end lost 1 base, and 6 bases lay between the germline ends. The CDR3 is CASSTGSNQPQHF. In DNA, the CDR3 is TGTGCCAGCAGTACAGGGAGCAATCAGCCCCAGCATTTT.

The J gene is TRBJ2-3, the V gene TRBV7-9; weak D call: TRBD2 (6 bases). This CDR3 contains 14 residues. V shed 1 base and J shed 5 bases, with 10 bases lying between them. CDR1 is SEHNR, CDR2 FQNEAQ, per germline (reference sequence). The CDR3 coding sequence is TGTGCCAGCAGCTTAGTAGTGGGGGGAGATACGCAGTATTTT. As protein: CASSLVVGGDTQYF.

This chain uses TRBV15 with TRBJ2-7; TRBD2 aligns across 7 bases. V shed 1 base and J 6 bases; nucleotides not matched to a gene: 0. The CDR3 runs to 12 residues. The germline V gene encodes CDR1 LNHNV and CDR2 YYDKDF (reference sequence). The CDR3 protein is CATSRGGGEQYF. The CDR3 DNA reads TGTGCCACCAGCAGAGGGGGGGGCGAGCAGTACTTC.

The V gene is TRBV4-1, the J gene TRBJ2-7; 7 bases match TRBD1. V lost 3 bases to trimming and J lost 1 base; unmatched junction nucleotides: 9. The CDR3 contains 16 residues. From germline, CDR1 is MGHRA and CDR2 YSYEKL. CDR3 region: CASSHNRGHISYEQYF. CDR3 in DNA: TGCGCCAGCAGCCACAACAGGGGACACATATCCTACGAGCAGTACTTC.

The V call is TRBV28, the J call TRBJ2-3; 8 bases match TRBD2. Unmatched junction bases numbered 4, after V lost 8 bases and J lost 0 bases. This CDR3 is built from 14 residues. Germline CDR1 is MDHEN and CDR2 is SYDVKM. The CDR3 here is CASGSSGSTDTQYF. CDR3 bases: TGTGCCAGCGGATCTAGCGGGAGCACAGATACGCAGTATTTT.

The CDR3 reads CASSSTSGISTDTQYF. Written as DNA, the CDR3 is TGTGCCAGCAGCTCGACTAGCGGGATAAGCACAGATACGCAGTATTTT. The V and J genes are TRBV13 and TRBJ2-3; 11 positions match TRBD2. CDR3 length equals 16 residues. The germline CDR1 and CDR2 sequences are PRHDT and FYEKMQ (reference sequence). V lost 4 bases to trimming and J lost 0 bases; unmatched junction nucleotides: 3. Complete variable domain (other parts from reference TRBV13 and TRBJ2-3): AAGVIQSPRHLIKEKRETATLKCYPIPRHDTVYWYQQGPGQDPQFLISFYEKMQSDKGSIPDRFSAQQFSDYHSELNMSSLELGDSALYFCASSSTSGISTDTQYFGPGTRLTVL.

The chain uses TRBV6-5 and TRBJ2-1, with 9 bases lining up with TRBD2. Germline CDR1 reads MNHEY; CDR2 reads SVGAGI. This CDR3 has 16 residues. V lost 0 bases and J lost 4; bases outside the gene matches: 4. The CDR3 DNA sequence: TGTGCCAGCAGTTACTCAGCGGGAGGAATTTACAATGAGCAGTTCTTC. Residues: CASSYSAGGIYNEQFF.

V usage is TRBV7-9 and J usage is TRBJ2-1; TRBD2 aligns across 7 bases. The CDR3 is 17 residues long. Germline V gene lookup returns CDR1 SEHNR and CDR2 FQNEAQ (reference sequence). Trimming took 3 bases from V and 4 from J; bases not matched to a gene: 12. The CDR3: CASSLIPGRPRYNEQFF. As DNA, the CDR3 is TGTGCCAGCAGCTTGATCCCCGGGAGGCCCCGTTACAATGAGCAGTTCTTC. The variable domain in full, completed from reference TRBV7-9 and TRBJ2-1, reads DTGVSQNPRHKITKRGQNVTFRCDPISEHNRLYWYRQTLGQGPEFLTYFQNEAQLEKSRLLSDRFSAERPKGSFSTLEIQRTEQGDSAMYLCASSLIPGRPRYNEQFFGPGTRLTVL.

The sample holds one count of this clone. V gene TRBV19 combines with J gene TRBJ2-2; 10 bases are a match to TRBD1. CDR1 and CDR2 from the germline V gene are LNHDA and SQIVND (reference sequence). This CDR3 is built from 16 residues. J was trimmed by 4 bases and V by 6 bases; bases with no gene match: 8. The CDR3 region has the DNA TGTGCCAGTAGGAGCCGGGACAGGGGAGGCACCGGGGAGCTGTTTTTT. Protein: CASRSRDRGGTGELFF.

This chain joins TRBV18 and TRBJ2-2, with D uncertain. The CDR3 sequence is 13 residues long. CDR1 and CDR2 (germline): KGHSH, LQKENI. The V end was cut by 2 bases, the J end by 5 bases, with 6 bases between. The CDR3: CASSPEETGELFF. The CDR3 bases are TGTGCCAGCTCACCAGAGGAAACCGGGGAGCTGTTTTTT.

For the CDR3, the DNA is TGTGCCAGCAGCTCCCTGGGGGGGGCGGTAGATACGCAGTATTTT. Translating it yields CASSSLGGAVDTQYF. The V and J genes are TRBV5-6 and TRBJ2-3; tentatively, D is TRBD2 (7 bases). The CDR3 runs 15 residues. CDR1 is SGHDT, CDR2 YYEEEE, per germline. The V end lost 3 bases, the J end lost 5 bases, and 16 bases lay between the germline ends. Filled out from reference TRBV5-6 and TRBJ2-3, the complete variable domain reads DAGVTQSPTHLIKTRGQQVTLRCSPKSGHDTVSWYQQALGQGPQFIFQYYEEEERQRGNFPDRFSGHQFPNYSSELNVNALLLGDSALYLCASSSLGGAVDTQYFGPGTRLTVL.

The chain is built from TRBV5-4 and TRBJ2-7, with 7 bases aligning to TRBD2. The CDR3 sequence is 15 residues long. The germline V gene encodes CDR1 SGHNT and CDR2 YYREEE (reference sequence). V shed 4 bases and J 5 bases; nucleotides not matched to a gene: 12. CDR3 DNA: TGTGCCAGCAGCCTAGCGGCCGGGACTTCCCACGAGCAGTACTTC. Translated, it gives CASSLAAGTSHEQYF.

The V call is TRBV10-2, the J call TRBJ2-6; tentative D call: TRBD2 (6 bases). CDR3 size: 13 residues. Germline V gene lookup returns CDR1 WSHSY and CDR2 SAAADI. The ends were cut back, 4 bases at V and 13 bases at J, with 14 bases in the middle. CDR3 coding DNA: TGCGCCAGCAGTGCATCCCTTGGGGGGGTCCTGACTTTC. This sequence encodes CASSASLGGVLTF.